This T cell receptor (beta chain) was identified in a study of blood T cell repertoires in COVID-19. CDR3 length equals 17 residues. V lost 0 bases and J 3 bases, leaving 18 bases between the germline ends. CDR1 is KGHSY and CDR2 is FQNENV in the germline V gene. Sequencing was performed with immunoSEQ multiplex PCR; in TCRdb, only in-frame clones are kept and a portion is missing. The sample includes about 250,000 clones, roughly 84% seen only once; the top ten take 0.7% to 0.9%. The sequencing sample was made of peripheral blood. The gene calls are TRBV16 and TRBJ2-7; weak D call: TRBD1 (7 bases). The TCR originated in a human donor with COVID-19, enrolled during active disease. The donor label of this sample is uncertain. The CDR3 DNA is TGTGCCAGCAGCCAATCGTCTACGGCAGGGGGGAACTACGAGCAGTACTTC. Protein sequence: CASSQSSTAGGNYEQYF.